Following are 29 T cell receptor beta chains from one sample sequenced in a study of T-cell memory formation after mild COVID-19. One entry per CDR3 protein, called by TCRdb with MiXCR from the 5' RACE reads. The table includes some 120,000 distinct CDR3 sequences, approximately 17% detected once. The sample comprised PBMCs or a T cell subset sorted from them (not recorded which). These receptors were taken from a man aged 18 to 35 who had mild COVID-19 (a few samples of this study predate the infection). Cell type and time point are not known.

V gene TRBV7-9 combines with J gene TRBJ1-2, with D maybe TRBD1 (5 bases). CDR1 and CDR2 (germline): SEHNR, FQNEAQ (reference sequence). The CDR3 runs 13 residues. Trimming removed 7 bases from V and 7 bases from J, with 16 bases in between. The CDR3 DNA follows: TGTGCCAGCACCATGTCAGGGAATTCTGGCTACACCTTC. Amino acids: CASTMSGNSGYTF.

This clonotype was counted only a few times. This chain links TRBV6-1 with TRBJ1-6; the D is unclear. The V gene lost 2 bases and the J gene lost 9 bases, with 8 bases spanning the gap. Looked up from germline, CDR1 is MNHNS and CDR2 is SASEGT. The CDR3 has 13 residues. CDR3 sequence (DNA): TGTGCCAGCAGTGAACGAGAGAGTTCACCCCTCCACTTT. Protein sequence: CASSERESSPLHF.

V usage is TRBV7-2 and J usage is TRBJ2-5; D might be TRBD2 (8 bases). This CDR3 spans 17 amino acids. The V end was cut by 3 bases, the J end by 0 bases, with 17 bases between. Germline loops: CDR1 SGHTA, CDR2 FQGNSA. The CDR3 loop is CASSFTGAGGYQETQYF. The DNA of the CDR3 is TGTGCCAGCAGCTTTACAGGGGCGGGGGGCTACCAAGAGACCCAGTACTTC.

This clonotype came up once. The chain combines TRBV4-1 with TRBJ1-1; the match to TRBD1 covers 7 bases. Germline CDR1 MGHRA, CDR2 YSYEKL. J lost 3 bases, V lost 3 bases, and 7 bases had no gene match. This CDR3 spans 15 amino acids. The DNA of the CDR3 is TGCGCCAGCAGCCAGTCACAGGGGACATACACTGAAGCTTTCTTT. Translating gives CASSQSQGTYTEAFF.

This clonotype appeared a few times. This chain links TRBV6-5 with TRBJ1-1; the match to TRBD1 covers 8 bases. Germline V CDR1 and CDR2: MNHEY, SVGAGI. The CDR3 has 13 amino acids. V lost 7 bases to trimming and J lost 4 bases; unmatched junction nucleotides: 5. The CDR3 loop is CASTRTGITEAFF. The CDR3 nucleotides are TGTGCCAGCACCCGGACAGGGATCACTGAAGCTTTCTTT.

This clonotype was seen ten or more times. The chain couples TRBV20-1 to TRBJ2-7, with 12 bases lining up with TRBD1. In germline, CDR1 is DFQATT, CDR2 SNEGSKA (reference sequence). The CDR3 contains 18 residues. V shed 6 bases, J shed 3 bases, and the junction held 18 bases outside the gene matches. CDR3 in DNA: TGCAGTGCCCTCGGGACAGGGGGCAGGGTAGGTAGCCTCTACGAGCAGTACGTC. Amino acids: CSALGTGGRVGSLYEQYV.

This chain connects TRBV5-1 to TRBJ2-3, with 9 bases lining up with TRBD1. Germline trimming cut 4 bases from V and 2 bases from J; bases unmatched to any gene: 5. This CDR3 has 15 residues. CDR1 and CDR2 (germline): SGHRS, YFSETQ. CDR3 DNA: TGCGCCAGCAGCCCCCGGGACAGGGCCACAGATACGCAGTATTTT. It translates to CASSPRDRATDTQYF.

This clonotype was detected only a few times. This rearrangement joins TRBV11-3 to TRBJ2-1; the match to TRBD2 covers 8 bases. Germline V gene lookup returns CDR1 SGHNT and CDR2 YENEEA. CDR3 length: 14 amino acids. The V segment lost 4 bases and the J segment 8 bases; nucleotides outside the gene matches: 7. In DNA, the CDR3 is TGTGCCAGCAGCTCGCGGGGGGCCACGGATGAGCAGTTCTTC. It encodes CASSSRGATDEQFF.

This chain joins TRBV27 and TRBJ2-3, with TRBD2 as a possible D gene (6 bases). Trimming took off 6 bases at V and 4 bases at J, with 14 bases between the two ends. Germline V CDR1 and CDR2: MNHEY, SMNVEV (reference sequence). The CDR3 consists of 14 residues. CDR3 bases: TGTGCCAGCAGACTAGGCGGGGACCCAGATACGCAGTATTTT. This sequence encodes CASRLGGDPDTQYF.

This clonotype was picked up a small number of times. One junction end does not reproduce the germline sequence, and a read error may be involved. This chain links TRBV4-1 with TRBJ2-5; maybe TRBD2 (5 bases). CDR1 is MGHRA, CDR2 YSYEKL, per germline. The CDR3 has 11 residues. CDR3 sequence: CASIRSDPGDF. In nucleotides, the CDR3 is TGCGCCAGCATCCGGAGCGACCCCGGGGACTTC.

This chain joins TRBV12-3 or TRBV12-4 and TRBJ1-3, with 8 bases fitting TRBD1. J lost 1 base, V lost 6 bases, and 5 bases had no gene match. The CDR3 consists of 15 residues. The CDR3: CASSGQGLSGNTIYF. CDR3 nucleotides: TGTGCCAGCAGCGGACAGGGCCTTTCTGGAAACACCATATATTTT.

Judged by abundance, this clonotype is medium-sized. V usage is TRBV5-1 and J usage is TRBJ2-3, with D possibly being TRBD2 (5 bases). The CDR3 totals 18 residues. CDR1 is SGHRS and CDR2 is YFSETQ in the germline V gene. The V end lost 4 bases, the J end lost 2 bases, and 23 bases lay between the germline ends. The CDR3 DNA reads TGCGCCAGCAGCCCTCGATCTGGGTGGAGGCTTATCACAGATACGCAGTATTTT. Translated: CASSPRSGWRLITDTQYF.

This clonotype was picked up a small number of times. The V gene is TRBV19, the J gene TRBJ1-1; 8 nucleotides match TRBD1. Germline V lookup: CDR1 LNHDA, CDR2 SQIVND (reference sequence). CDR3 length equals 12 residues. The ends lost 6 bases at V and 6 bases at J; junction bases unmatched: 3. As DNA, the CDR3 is TGTGCCAGTAGGTCACAGGGGGCTGAAGCTTTCTTT. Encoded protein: CASRSQGAEAFF.

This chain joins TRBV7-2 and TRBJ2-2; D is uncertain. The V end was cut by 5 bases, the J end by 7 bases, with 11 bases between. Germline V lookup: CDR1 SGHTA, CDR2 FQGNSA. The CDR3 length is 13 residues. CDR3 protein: CASSIYSVGELFF. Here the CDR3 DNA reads TGTGCCAGCAGCATATATAGTGTCGGGGAGCTGTTTTTT.

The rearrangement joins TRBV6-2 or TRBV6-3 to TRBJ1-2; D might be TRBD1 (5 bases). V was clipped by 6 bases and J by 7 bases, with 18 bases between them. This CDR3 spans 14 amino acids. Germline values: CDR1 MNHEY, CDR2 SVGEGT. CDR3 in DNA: TGTGCCAGCAGCCAGGGCGGGGCTCTACTTGGCTACACCTTC. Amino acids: CASSQGGALLGYTF.

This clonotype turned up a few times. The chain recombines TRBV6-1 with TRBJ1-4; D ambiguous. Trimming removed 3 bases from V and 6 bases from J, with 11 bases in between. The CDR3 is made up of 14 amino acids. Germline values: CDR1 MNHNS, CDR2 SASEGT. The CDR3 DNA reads TGTGCCAGCAGTGACCGGCAGTTTCATGAAAAACTGTTTTTT. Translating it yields CASSDRQFHEKLFF.

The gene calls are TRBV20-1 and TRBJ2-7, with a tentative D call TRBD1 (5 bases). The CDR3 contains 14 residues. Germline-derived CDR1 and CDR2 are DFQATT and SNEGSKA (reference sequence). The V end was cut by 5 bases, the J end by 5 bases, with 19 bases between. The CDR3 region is CSAGFWQGADEQYF. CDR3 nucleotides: TGCAGTGCTGGGTTTTGGCAGGGTGCCGACGAGCAGTACTTC.

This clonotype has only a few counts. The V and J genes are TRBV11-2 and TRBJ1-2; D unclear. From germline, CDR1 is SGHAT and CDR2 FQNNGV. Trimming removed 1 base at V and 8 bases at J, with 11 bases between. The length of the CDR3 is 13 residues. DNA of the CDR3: TGTGCCAGCAGCTTAGCGGGCCTTGGCGGCTACACCTTC. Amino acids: CASSLAGLGGYTF.

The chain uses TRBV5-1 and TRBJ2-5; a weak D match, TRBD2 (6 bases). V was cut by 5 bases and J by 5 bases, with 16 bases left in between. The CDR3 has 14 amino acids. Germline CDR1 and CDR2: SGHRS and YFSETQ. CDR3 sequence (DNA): TGCGCCAGCAGGCCCGCCCCTGGGGGGGAGACCCAGTACTTC. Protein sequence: CASRPAPGGETQYF.

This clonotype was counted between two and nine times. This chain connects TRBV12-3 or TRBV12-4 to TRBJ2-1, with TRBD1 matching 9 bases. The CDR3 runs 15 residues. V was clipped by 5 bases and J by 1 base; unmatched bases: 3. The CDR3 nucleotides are TGTGCCAGCAGTGTCGACAGGGGGTCCTACAATGAGCAGTTCTTC. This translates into CASSVDRGSYNEQFF.

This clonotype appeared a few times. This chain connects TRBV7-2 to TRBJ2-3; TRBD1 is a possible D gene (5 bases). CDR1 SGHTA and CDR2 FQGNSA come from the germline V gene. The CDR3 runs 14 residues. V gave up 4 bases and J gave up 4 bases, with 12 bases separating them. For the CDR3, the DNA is TGTGCCAGCAGCTCCCAGCCAGGGTCAGATACGCAGTATTTT. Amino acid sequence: CASSSQPGSDTQYF.

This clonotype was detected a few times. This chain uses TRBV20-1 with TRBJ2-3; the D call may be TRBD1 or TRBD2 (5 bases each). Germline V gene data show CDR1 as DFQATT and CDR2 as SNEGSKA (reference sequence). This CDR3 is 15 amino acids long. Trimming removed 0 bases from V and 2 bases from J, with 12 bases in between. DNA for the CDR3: TGCAGTGCTAGAGATCTGGGGGACCTCACAGATACGCAGTATTTT. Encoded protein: CSARDLGDLTDTQYF.

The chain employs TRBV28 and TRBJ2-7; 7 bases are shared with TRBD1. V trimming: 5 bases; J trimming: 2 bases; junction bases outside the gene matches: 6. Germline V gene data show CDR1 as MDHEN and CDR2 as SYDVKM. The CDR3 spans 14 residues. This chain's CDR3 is CASSGRGHTYEQYF. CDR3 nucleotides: TGTGCCAGCAGTGGAAGGGGGCACACCTACGAGCAGTACTTC.

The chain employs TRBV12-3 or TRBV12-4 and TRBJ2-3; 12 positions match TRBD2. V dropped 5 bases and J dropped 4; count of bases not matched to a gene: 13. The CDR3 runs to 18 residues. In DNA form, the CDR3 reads TGTGCCAGCAGTCACCACTCCGGACTAGCGGGGCCTGCAGATACGCAGTATTTT. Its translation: CASSHHSGLAGPADTQYF.

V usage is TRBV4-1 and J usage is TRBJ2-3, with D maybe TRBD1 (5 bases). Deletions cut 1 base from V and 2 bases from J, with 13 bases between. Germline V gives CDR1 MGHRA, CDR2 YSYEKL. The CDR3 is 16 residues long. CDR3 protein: CASSQGGSRDTDTQYF. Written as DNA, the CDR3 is TGCGCCAGCAGCCAAGGGGGCTCACGAGACACAGATACGCAGTATTTT.

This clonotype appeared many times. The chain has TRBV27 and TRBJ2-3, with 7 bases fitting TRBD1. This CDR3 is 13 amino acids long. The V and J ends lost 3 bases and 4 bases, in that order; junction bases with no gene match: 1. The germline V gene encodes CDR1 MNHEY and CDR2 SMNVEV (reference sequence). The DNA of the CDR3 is TGTGCCAGCAGTTTCCAGGGGGCAGATACGCAGTATTTT. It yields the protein CASSFQGADTQYF.

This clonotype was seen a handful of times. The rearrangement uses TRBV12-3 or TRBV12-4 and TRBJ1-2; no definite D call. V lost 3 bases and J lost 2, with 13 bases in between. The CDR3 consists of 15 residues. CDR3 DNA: TGTGCCAGCAGTTTCGATCCAGATAGAAACTATGGCTACACCTTC. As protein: CASSFDPDRNYGYTF.

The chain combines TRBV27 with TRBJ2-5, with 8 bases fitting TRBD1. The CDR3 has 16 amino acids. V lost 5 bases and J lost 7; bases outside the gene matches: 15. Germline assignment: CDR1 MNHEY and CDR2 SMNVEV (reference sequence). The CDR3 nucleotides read TGTGCCAGCAGTCGCAAGGGACAGGAGCCGGGAAGGACCCAGTACTTC. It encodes CASSRKGQEPGRTQYF.

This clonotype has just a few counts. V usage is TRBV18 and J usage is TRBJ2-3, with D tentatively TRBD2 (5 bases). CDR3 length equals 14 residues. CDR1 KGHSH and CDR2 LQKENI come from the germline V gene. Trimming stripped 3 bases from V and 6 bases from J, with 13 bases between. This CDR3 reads CASSPAGDPDTQYF. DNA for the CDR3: TGTGCCAGCTCACCGGCGGGTGACCCCGATACGCAGTATTTT.